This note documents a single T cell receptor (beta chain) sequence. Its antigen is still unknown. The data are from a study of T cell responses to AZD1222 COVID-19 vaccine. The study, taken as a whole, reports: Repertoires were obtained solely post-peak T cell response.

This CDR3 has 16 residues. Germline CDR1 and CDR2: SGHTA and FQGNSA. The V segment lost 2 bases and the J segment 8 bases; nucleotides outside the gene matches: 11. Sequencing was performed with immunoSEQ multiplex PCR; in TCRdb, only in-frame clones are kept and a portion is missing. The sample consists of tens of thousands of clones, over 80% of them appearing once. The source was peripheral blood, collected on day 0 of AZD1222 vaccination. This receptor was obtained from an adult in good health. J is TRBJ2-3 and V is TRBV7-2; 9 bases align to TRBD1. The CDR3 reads CASSLSGTGNLGTQYF. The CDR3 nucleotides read TGTGCCAGCAGCTTATCTGGGACAGGGAATCTAGGTACGCAGTATTTT.